This is a list of T cell receptor beta chains from one sample in a study of T cell responses to AZD1222 COVID-19 vaccine. Generated by immunoSEQ multiplex PCR, the TCRdb table keeps only in-frame clones and is missing some. The sample contains 95,000 to 100,000 clones, just over 90% of which appear only once. Source: peripheral blood, taken on day 0 of AZD1222 vaccination. The receptors derive from an adult in good health. Both conserved end residues are part of each CDR3. D genes are given only for firm matches. Clone size is stated in some rows and not others, as once, few, many or a class when expanded.

DNA: TGTGCCACCAGAGCAGGTCCCTTTGGTGAAGCTTTCTTT
CDR3: CATRAGPFGEAFF
J: TRBJ1-1
V: TRBV15
D: NA
size: NA

DNA: TGTGCCAGTAGTATAAGGACAGGGTCCTACGAGCAGTACTTC
CDR3: CASSIRTGSYEQYF
J: TRBJ2-7
V: TRBV19
D: TRBD1
size: NA

DNA: TGTGCCAGCAGTGAAGGTGGCGGGGGGGCAGTCGATGAGCAGTTCTTC
CDR3: CASSEGGGGAVDEQFF
J: TRBJ2-1
V: TRBV6-1
D: TRBD2
size: few

DNA: TGTGCCAGCAGAGCTGTGCGACAGGGAACCGGGGAGCTGTTTTTT
CDR3: CASRAVRQGTGELFF
J: TRBJ2-2
V: TRBV2
D: TRBD1
size: NA

DNA: TGTGCCAGCAGCCTGCAGCAGGCCAAGCGGGCTTTCTTT
CDR3: CASSLQQAKRAFF
J: TRBJ1-1
V: TRBV14
D: NA
size: once

DNA: TGTGCCAGCCTTTCTAACTATGGCTACACCTTC
CDR3: CASLSNYGYTF
J: TRBJ1-2
V: TRBV28
D: NA
size: NA

DNA: TGTGCCTGGAACCGGGACAGCCTGAACACCGGGGAGCTGTTTTTT
CDR3: CAWNRDSLNTGELFF
J: TRBJ2-2
V: TRBV30
D: TRBD1
size: NA

DNA: TGTGCCAGCAGCCCCCATGGAGAAACCGGGGAGCTGTTTTTT
CDR3: CASSPHGETGELFF
J: TRBJ2-2
V: TRBV7-8
D: NA
size: NA

DNA: TGCGCCAGCAGCTTGGAACGTATGGGTAATGAGCAGTTCTTC
CDR3: CASSLERMGNEQFF
J: TRBJ2-1
V: TRBV5-1
D: NA
size: NA

DNA: TGCGCCAGCACCCCGGGCGGGAGGGAAGAGCAGTTCTTC
CDR3: CASTPGGREEQFF
J: TRBJ2-1
V: TRBV5-1
D: TRBD2
size: once

DNA: TGTGCCAGCAGCTTGGACTTAGGGTCCCAAGAGACCCAGTACTTC
CDR3: CASSLDLGSQETQYF
J: TRBJ2-5
V: TRBV5-4
D: NA
size: NA

DNA: TGTGCCAGCTCACTGCGGACTAGCGGGGGAAACCAAGAGACCCAGTACTTC
CDR3: CASSLRTSGGNQETQYF
J: TRBJ2-5
V: TRBV18
D: TRBD2
size: NA

DNA: TGTGCCAGCCGGACAGGGGATGGCTACACCTTC
CDR3: CASRTGDGYTF
J: TRBJ1-2
V: TRBV6-5
D: TRBD1
size: NA

DNA: TGTGCCAGCAGAGGGTTTGGCAATCAGCCCCAGCATTTT
CDR3: CASRGFGNQPQHF
J: TRBJ1-5
V: TRBV2
D: NA
size: NA

DNA: TGTGCCAGCTCACCAAGGGCAGGAACGGAGCAGTACTTC
CDR3: CASSPRAGTEQYF
J: TRBJ2-7
V: TRBV18
D: NA
size: once

DNA: TGTGCCAGCAGCTTAGACAGGGTTGACTATGGCTACACCTTC
CDR3: CASSLDRVDYGYTF
J: TRBJ1-2
V: TRBV11-2
D: NA
size: NA

DNA: TGTGCCAGCAGCCCGAGACTGGCGAGAGACACCGGGGAGCTGTTTTTT
CDR3: CASSPRLARDTGELFF
J: TRBJ2-2
V: TRBV7-3
D: NA
size: NA

DNA: TGCAGCGTTGAACAGCAAGGACCAGACACTGAAGCTTTCTTT
CDR3: CSVEQQGPDTEAFF
J: TRBJ1-1
V: TRBV29-1
D: NA
size: NA

DNA: TGTGCCAGCAGTCCTGGTCCCGGTACCTGGGATACGCAGTATTTT
CDR3: CASSPGPGTWDTQYF
J: TRBJ2-3
V: TRBV2
D: NA
size: NA

DNA: TGTGCCAGCAGTGAACAAGGACAGGGATACTCTGGAAACACCATATATTTT
CDR3: CASSEQGQGYSGNTIYF
J: TRBJ1-3
V: TRBV6-1
D: TRBD1
size: NA

DNA: TGTGCCTGGAGTGAGAGGGGGGCGTGGGACAAAACCGCGTTC
CDR3: CAWSERGAWDKTAF
J: TRBJ2-7
V: TRBV30
D: NA
size: NA

DNA: TGTGCCATCAGGGAGGCACAGGGGAACTCTGGAAACACCATATATTTT
CDR3: CAIREAQGNSGNTIYF
J: TRBJ1-3
V: TRBV10-3
D: TRBD1
size: NA

DNA: TGTGCCTGGAGTGGGGGACAGTTGAACACTGAAGCTTTCTTT
CDR3: CAWSGGQLNTEAFF
J: TRBJ1-1
V: TRBV30
D: TRBD1
size: NA

DNA: TGTGCCAGCAGCCTCGGACAGGGCCAAACTGAAGCTTTCTTT
CDR3: CASSLGQGQTEAFF
J: TRBJ1-1
V: TRBV7-6
D: TRBD1
size: NA

DNA: TGTGCCAGCAGCTCCGGTGGGGGTGTAAGCAATCAGCCCCAGCATTTT
CDR3: CASSSGGGVSNQPQHF
J: TRBJ1-5
V: TRBV5-8
D: NA
size: NA

DNA: TGTGCCACCAGTGAGGCCCGGACAGGCCTAGAAGGATACAGCAATCAGCCCCAGCATTTT
CDR3: CATSEARTGLEGYSNQPQHF
J: TRBJ1-5
V: TRBV24-1
D: TRBD1
size: NA

DNA: TGTGCCAGCAGCGGAGGCGGAGCAAGCTCCTACAATGAGCAGTTCTTC
CDR3: CASSGGGASSYNEQFF
J: TRBJ2-1
V: TRBV5-5
D: NA
size: NA

DNA: TGTGCCAGCTCACCATTGGGCACTGAAGCTTTCTTT
CDR3: CASSPLGTEAFF
J: TRBJ1-1
V: TRBV18
D: NA
size: few

DNA: TGTGCCAGCTCACCAACGACAGCTTACACTGAAGCTTTCTTT
CDR3: CASSPTTAYTEAFF
J: TRBJ1-1
V: TRBV18
D: NA
size: NA

DNA: TGCGCCTGGGGGGGTCAGCCCCAGCATTTT
CDR3: CAWGGQPQHF
J: TRBJ1-5
V: TRBV5-1
D: NA
size: NA

DNA: TGTGCCAGCAGCGCGGACACCCATACGCAGTATTTT
CDR3: CASSADTHTQYF
J: TRBJ2-3
V: TRBV9
D: NA
size: NA

DNA: TGCGCCAGCAGTGGCGGAGGCTATAGCAATCAGCCCCAGCATTTT
CDR3: CASSGGGYSNQPQHF
J: TRBJ1-5
V: TRBV10-2
D: NA
size: few

DNA: TGTGCCTGGAGTGTAGGGCAGCCGAACACTGAAGCTTTCTTT
CDR3: CAWSVGQPNTEAFF
J: TRBJ1-1
V: TRBV30
D: NA
size: NA

DNA: TGTGCCAGCAGCGACCGACAGGGTTTTGAAGCTTTCTTT
CDR3: CASSDRQGFEAFF
J: TRBJ1-1
V: TRBV13
D: TRBD1
size: NA

DNA: TGCGCCAGCAGCTTAACCTCCGGGACAGATACTGAAAAACTGTTTTTT
CDR3: CASSLTSGTDTEKLFF
J: TRBJ1-4
V: TRBV5-1
D: TRBD1
size: NA

DNA: TGTGCCAGCAGCCTCCGGACAGGGGGACGGGAAAAACTGTTTTTT
CDR3: CASSLRTGGREKLFF
J: TRBJ1-4
V: TRBV3-1/TRBV3-2
D: TRBD1
size: NA

DNA: TGTGCCAGCAGCCTTAGCGGGAGGAACACCGGGGAGCTGTTTTTT
CDR3: CASSLSGRNTGELFF
J: TRBJ2-2
V: TRBV7-2
D: TRBD2
size: once

DNA: TGTGCCAGCAGTCCCAGACAGGGGGCGGACGAGCAGTACTTC
CDR3: CASSPRQGADEQYF
J: TRBJ2-7
V: TRBV27
D: TRBD1
size: NA

DNA: TGTGCCAGCAGTTACGGGGGGGCGCGTGAAAAACTGTTTTTT
CDR3: CASSYGGAREKLFF
J: TRBJ1-4
V: TRBV6-5
D: NA
size: NA

DNA: TGTGCCAGCAGTAATCGGGACAGGGGGAGTAAAGAAGCTTTCTTT
CDR3: CASSNRDRGSKEAFF
J: TRBJ1-1
V: TRBV6-5
D: TRBD1
size: once

DNA: TGTGCCAGCTCCACGGTGGGGGAGGGCGGCTACACCTTC
CDR3: CASSTVGEGGYTF
J: TRBJ1-2
V: TRBV12-3/TRBV12-4
D: NA
size: NA

DNA: TGTGCCAGCAGCTATACGGGACCGACAAATGAGCAGTTCTTC
CDR3: CASSYTGPTNEQFF
J: TRBJ2-1
V: TRBV27
D: NA
size: NA

DNA: TGTGCCAGCAGCCCCTGGGACACCAAACAAGAGACCCAGTACTTC
CDR3: CASSPWDTKQETQYF
J: TRBJ2-5
V: TRBV5-6
D: NA
size: NA

DNA: TGTGCCAGCAGTCGAAGGGACAGTCCCAATGAAAAACTGTTTTTT
CDR3: CASSRRDSPNEKLFF
J: TRBJ1-4
V: TRBV6-5
D: TRBD1
size: NA

DNA: TGTGCCAGCTACGGACAGGGCGACTCTAGCACAGATACGCAGTATTTT
CDR3: CASYGQGDSSTDTQYF
J: TRBJ2-3
V: TRBV27
D: TRBD1
size: once